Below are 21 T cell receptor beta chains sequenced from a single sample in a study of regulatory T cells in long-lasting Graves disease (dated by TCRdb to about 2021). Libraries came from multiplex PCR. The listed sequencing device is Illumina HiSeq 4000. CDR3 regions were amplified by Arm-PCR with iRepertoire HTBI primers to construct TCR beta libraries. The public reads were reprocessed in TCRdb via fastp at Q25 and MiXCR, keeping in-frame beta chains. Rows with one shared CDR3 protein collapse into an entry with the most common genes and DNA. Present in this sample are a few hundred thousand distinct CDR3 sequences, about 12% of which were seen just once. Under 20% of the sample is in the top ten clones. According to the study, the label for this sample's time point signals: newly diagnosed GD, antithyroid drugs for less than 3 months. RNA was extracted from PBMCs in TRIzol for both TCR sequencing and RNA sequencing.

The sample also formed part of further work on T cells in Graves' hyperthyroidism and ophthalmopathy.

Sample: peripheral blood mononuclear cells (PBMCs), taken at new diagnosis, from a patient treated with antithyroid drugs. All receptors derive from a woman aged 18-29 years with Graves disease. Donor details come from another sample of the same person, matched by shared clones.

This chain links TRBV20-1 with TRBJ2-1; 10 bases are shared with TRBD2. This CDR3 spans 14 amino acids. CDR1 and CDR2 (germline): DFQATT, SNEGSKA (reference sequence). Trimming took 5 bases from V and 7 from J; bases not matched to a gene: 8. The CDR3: CSAPLAGARNEQFF. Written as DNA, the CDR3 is TGCAGTGCTCCCCTAGCGGGAGCCCGGAATGAGCAGTTCTTC.

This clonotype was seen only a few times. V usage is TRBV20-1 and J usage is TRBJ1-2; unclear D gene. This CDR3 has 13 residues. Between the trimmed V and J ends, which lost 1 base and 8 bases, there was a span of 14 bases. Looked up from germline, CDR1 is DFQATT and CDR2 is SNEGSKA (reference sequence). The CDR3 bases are TGCAGTGCTAGAGTAGACTTCCTTTGGGGCTACACCTTC. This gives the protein CSARVDFLWGYTF.

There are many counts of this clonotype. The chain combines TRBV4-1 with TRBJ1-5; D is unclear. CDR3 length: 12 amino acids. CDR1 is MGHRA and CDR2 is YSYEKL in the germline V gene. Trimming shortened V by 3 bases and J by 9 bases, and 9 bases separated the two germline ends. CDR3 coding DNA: TGCGCCAGCAGCCATGGAGGGCTGCCCCAGCATTTT. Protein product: CASSHGGLPQHF.

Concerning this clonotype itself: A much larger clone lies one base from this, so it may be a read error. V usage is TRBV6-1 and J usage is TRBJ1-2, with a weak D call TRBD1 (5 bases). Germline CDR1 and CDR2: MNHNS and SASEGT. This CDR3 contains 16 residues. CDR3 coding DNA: TGTGCCAGCAGCCATCCCCCGCGGGGGGGACCCTATGGCTACAACTTC. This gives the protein CASSHPPRGGPYGYNF.

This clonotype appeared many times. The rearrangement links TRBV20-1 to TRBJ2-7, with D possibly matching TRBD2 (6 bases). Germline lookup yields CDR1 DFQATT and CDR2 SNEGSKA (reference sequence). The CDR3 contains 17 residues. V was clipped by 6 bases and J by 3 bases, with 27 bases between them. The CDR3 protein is CSAGRRAQSKIGYEQYF. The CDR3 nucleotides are TGCAGTGCCGGGCGGAGGGCGCAGTCAAAGATCGGCTACGAGCAGTACTTC.

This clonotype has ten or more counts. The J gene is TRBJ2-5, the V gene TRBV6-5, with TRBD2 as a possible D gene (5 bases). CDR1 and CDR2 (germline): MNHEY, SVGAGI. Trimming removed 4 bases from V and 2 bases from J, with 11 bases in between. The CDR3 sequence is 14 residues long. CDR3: CASSWAGRQETQYF. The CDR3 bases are TGTGCCAGCAGTTGGGCGGGCAGACAAGAGACCCAGTACTTC.

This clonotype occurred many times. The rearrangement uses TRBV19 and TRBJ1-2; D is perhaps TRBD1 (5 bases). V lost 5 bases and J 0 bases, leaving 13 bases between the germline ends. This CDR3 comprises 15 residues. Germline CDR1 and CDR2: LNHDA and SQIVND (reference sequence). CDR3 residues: CASSLFRDANYGYTF. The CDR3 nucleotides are TGTGCCAGTAGTCTTTTCCGGGACGCTAACTATGGCTACACCTTC.

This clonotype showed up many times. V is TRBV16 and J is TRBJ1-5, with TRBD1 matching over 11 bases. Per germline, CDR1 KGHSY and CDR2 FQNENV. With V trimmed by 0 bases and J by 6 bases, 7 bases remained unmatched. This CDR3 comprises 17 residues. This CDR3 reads CASSQSRGQGASQPQHF. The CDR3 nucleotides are TGTGCCAGCAGCCAATCCCGAGGACAGGGGGCATCTCAGCCCCAGCATTTT.

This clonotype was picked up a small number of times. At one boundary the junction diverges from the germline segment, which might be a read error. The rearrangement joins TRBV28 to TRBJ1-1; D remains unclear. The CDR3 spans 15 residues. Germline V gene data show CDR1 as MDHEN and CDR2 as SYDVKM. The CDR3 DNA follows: TGTGCCAGCAGTTTAGTCGCAGGAGTGAACACTGAAGCTTCCTTT. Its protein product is CASSLVAGVNTEASF.

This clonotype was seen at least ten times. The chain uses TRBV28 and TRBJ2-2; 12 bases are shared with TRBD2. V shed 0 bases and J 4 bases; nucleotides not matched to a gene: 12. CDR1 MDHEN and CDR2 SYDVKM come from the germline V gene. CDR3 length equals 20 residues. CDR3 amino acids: CASSLWRTSGTPPSTGELFF. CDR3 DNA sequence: TGTGCCAGCAGTTTATGGAGGACTAGCGGGACACCTCCCAGCACCGGGGAGCTGTTTTTT.

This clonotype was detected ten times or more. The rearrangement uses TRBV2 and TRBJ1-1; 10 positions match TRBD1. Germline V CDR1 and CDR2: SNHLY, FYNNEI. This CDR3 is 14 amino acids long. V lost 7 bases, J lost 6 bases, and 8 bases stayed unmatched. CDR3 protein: CASIRDRGVAEAFF. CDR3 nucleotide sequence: TGTGCCAGCATCCGGGACAGGGGTGTGGCTGAAGCTTTCTTT.

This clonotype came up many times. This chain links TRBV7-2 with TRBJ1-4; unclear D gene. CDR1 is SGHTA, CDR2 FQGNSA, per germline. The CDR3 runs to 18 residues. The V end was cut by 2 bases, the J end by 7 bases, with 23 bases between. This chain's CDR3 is CASSLNIYGGALGEKLFF. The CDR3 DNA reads TGTGCCAGCAGCTTAAACATATACGGAGGCGCCTTGGGTGAAAAACTGTTTTTT.

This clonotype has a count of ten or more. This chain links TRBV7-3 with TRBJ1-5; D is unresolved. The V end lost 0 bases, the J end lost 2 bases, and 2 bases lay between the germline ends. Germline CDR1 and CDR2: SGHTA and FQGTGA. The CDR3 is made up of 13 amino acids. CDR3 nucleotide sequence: TGTGCCAGCAGCTTAACAGGCAATCAGCCCCAGCATTTT. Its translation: CASSLTGNQPQHF.

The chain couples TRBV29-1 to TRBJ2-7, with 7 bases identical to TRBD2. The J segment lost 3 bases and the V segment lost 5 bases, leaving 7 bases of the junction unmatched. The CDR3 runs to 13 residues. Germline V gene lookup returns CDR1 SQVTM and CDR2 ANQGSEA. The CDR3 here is CSVSGGWLYEQYF. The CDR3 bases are TGCAGCGTTTCGGGAGGATGGCTCTACGAGCAGTACTTC.

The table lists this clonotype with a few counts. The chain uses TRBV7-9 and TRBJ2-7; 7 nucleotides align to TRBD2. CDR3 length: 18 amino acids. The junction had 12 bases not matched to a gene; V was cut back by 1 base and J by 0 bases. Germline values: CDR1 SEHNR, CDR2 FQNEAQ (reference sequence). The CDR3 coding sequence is TGTGCCAGCAGCTTAGGTTTTCGGCGGGGGACCTCCTCCTACGAGCAGTACGTC. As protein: CASSLGFRRGTSSYEQYV.

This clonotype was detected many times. CDR3 residues: CASSFGVSGANVLTF. The CDR3 region has the DNA TGTGCCAGCAGTTTTGGGGTCTCTGGGGCCAACGTCCTGACTTTC. V gene TRBV28 combines with J gene TRBJ2-6; no clear D. The V gene lost 3 bases and the J gene lost 0 bases, with 6 bases spanning the gap. CDR1 MDHEN and CDR2 SYDVKM come from the germline V gene. The CDR3 length is 15 residues.

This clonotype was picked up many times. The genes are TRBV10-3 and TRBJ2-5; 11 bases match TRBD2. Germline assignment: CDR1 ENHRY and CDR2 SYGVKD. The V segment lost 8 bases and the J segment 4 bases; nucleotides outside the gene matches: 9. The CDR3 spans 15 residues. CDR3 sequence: CAIGSSGGAVETQYF. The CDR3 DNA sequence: TGTGCCATCGGTAGTAGCGGGGGGGCCGTAGAGACCCAGTACTTC.

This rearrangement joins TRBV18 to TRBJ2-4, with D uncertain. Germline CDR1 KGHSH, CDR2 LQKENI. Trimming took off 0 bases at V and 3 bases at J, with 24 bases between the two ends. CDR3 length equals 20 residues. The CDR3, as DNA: TGTGCCAGCTCACCACCGTGGATCCAGGATCTGAATTCCGTCAAAAACATTCAGTACTTC. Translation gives CASSPPWIQDLNSVKNIQYF.

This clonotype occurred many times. CDR3 coding DNA: TGTGCCAGCAGAGGAGGAGGCATCGGCTATGGCTACACCTTC. Protein product: CASRGGGIGYGYTF. V and J are TRBV28 and TRBJ1-2; D uncertain. The CDR3 runs to 14 residues. Trimming left V 6 bases short and J 4 bases short, with 15 bases between. The V gene's germline CDR1 is MDHEN and CDR2 SYDVKM.

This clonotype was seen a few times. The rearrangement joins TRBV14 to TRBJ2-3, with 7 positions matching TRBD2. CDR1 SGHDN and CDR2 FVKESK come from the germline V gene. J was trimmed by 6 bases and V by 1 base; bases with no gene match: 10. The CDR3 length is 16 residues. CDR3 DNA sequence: TGTGCCAGCAGCCAAGTTTCGCGTGGGGGGGTCGATACGCAGTATTTT. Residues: CASSQVSRGGVDTQYF. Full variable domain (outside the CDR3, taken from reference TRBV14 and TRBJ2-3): EAGVTQFPSHSVIEKGQTVTLRCDPISGHDNLYWYRRVMGKEIKFLLHFVKESKQDESGMPNNRFLAERTGGTYSTLKVQPAELEDSGVYFCASSQVSRGGVDTQYFGPGTRLTVL.

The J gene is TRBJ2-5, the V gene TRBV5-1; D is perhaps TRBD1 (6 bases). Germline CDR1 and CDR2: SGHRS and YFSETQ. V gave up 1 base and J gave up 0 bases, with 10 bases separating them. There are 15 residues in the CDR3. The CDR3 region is CASSLTGPYQETQYF. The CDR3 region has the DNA TGCGCCAGCAGCTTGACAGGGCCATACCAAGAGACCCAGTACTTC.